This T cell receptor beta chain was profiled in a study of T cells after yellow fever vaccination. Each CDR3 protein is one row after TCRdb ran MiXCR on the 5' RACE reads. Among about 99,000 distinct CDR3 sequences listed, less than 6% were seen once. The trim removed 4 bases at V and 6 bases at J, leaving 11 bases unmatched. CDR3 length: 15 amino acids. This clonotype appeared a few times. The chain uses TRBV12-3 or TRBV12-4 and TRBJ2-5; 7 positions match TRBD2. The clonotype originates from a man younger than 30 who received the YFV17D yellow fever vaccine. Sequences were derived from CD8+ T cells sorted from PBMCs, sampled 10 days after the yellow fever booster vaccination. In nucleotides, the CDR3 is TGTGCCAGCAGTTCAACCCGGGACTACATGAAGACCCAGTACTTC. Its translation: CASSSTRDYMKTQYF.